The sequence of this TCR beta chain was determined in a study of T cells in Graves' hyperthyroidism and ophthalmopathy. Overall study: Peripheral blood draws took place at initial diagnosis, ahead of any treatment. General study points: The model predicted ophthalmopathy a median around 6 months before onset. Most thyroid clonotypes expanded above 0.001 were also detected in blood.

RNA transcripts served as the template for amplifying TCR beta CDR3 regions. The HTBI primer set served for first-round RT-PCR of the TCR CDR3. Each CDR3 protein is one row after TCRdb ran MiXCR on the multiplex PCR reads. Of 300,000 to 450,000 distinct CDR3 sequences in the sample, around 18% were seen once. The germline CDR1 and CDR2 sequences are MNHNS and SASEGT. The CDR3 totals 16 residues. Trimming took 8 bases from V and 1 from J; bases not matched to a gene: 10. Many counts were recorded for this clonotype. Its antigen is as yet unknown. The chain uses TRBV6-1 and TRBJ2-5, with 10 nucleotides matching TRBD2. The sequence derives from a woman aged 40 to 49 with Graves' ophthalmopathy. Sequencing was performed on blood. The CDR3 DNA is TGTGCCAGCCAGCCCTTAGCGGGAGGCTTCCAAGAGACCCAGTACTTC. It is translated as CASQPLAGGFQETQYF.